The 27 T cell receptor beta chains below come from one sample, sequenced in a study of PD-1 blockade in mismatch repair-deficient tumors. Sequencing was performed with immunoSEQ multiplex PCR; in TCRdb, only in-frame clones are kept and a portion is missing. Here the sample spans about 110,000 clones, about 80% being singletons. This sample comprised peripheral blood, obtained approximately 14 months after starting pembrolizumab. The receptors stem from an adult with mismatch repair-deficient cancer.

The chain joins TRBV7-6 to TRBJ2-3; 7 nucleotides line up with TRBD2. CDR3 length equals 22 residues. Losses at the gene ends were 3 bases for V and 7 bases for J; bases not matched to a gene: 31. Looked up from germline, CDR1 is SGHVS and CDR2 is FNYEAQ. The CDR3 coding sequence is TGTGCCAGCAGCTTTCCCCCCCCTAGCGGACGGGAGACCCCAGGGTGGAGGAATACGCAGTATTTT. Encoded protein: CASSFPPPSGRETPGWRNTQYF.

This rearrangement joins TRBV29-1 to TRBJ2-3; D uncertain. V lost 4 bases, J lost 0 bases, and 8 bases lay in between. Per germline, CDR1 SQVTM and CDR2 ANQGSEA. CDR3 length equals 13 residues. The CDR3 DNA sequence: TGCAGCGTTGTGGGCAGGAGCACAGATACGCAGTATTTT. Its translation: CSVVGRSTDTQYF.

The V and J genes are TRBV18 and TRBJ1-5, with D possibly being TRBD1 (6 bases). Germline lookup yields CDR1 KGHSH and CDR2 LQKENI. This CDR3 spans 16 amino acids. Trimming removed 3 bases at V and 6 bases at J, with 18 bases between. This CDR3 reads CASSPFGTSDGQPQHF. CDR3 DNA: TGTGCCAGCTCACCCTTCGGGACATCGGATGGTCAGCCCCAGCATTTT.

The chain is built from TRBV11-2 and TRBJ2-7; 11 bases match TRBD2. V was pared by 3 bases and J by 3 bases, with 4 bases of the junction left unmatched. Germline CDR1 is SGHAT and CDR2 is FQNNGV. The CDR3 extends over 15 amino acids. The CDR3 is CASSLGLAEFYEQYF. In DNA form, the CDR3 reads TGTGCCAGCAGCTTGGGACTAGCGGAGTTCTACGAGCAGTACTTC.

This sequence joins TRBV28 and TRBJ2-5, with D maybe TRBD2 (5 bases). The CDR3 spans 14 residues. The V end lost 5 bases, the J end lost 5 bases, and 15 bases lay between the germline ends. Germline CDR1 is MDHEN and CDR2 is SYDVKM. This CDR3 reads CASSPRTFMETQYF. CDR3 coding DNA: TGTGCCAGCAGTCCCCGGACTTTCATGGAGACCCAGTACTTC.

The CDR3 DNA follows: TGTGCCAGCAGCTTGGGGTCCTGGGGCACCGGGGAGCTGTTTTTT. Its protein is CASSLGSWGTGELFF. The J gene is TRBJ2-2, the V gene TRBV7-6; D remains ambiguous. V lost 3 bases and J lost 4, with 12 bases in between. CDR3 length: 15 residues. Germline loops: CDR1 SGHVS, CDR2 FNYEAQ.

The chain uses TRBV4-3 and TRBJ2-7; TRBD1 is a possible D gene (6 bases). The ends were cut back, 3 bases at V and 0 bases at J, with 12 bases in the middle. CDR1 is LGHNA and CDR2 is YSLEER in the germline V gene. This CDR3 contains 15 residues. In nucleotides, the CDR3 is TGCGCCAGCAGCCACACCAGGGGAAGCTCCTACGAGCAGTACTTC. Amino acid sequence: CASSHTRGSSYEQYF.

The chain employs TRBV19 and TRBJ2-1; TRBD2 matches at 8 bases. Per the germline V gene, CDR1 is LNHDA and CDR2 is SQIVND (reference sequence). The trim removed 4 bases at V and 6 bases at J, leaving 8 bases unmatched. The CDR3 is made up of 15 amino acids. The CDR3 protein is CASSKLAETFNEQFF. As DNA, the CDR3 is TGTGCCAGTAGTAAACTAGCGGAAACATTCAATGAGCAGTTCTTC.

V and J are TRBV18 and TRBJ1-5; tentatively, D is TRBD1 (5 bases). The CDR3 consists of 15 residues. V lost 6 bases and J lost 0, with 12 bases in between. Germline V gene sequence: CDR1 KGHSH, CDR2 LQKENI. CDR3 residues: CASSLGGDSNQPQHF. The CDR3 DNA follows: TGTGCCAGCTCCCTCGGGGGAGATAGCAATCAGCCCCAGCATTTT.

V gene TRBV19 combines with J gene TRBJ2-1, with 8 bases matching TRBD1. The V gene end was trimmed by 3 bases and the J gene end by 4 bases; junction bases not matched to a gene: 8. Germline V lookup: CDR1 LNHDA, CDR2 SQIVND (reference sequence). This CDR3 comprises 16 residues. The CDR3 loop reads CASSIEQGGPYNEQFF. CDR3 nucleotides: TGTGCCAGTAGTATCGAACAGGGGGGCCCTTACAATGAGCAGTTCTTC.

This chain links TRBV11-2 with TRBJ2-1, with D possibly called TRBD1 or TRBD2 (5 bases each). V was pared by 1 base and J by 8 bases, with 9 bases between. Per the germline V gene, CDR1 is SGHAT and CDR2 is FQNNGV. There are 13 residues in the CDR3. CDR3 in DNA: TGTGCCAGCAGCTTAGGGGACGGGGATGAGCAGTTCTTC. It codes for CASSLGDGDEQFF.

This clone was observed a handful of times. The CDR3 nucleotides read TGTGCCAGCAGCTTAGCTAGCGGGAGTATCTACGAGCAGTACTTC. Its translation: CASSLASGSIYEQYF. The chain carries TRBV11-2 and TRBJ2-7; 10 bases map to TRBD2. The CDR3 covers 15 residues. The V and J ends lost 1 base and 3 bases, in that order; junction bases with no gene match: 3. CDR1 and CDR2 from the germline V gene are SGHAT and FQNNGV.

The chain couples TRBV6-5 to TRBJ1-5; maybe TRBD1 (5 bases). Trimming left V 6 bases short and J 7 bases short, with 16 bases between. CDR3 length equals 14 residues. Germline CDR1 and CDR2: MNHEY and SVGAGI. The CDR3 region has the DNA TGTGCCAGCAGAGGGACGGCGTTAGGACAGCCCCAGCATTTT. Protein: CASRGTALGQPQHF.

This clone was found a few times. In nucleotides, the CDR3 is TGTGCCACCGCGGGACTTTCGGTTACCGGGGAGCTGTTTTTT. Encoded protein: CATAGLSVTGELFF. This chain uses TRBV6-5 with TRBJ2-2; D is possibly TRBD2 (6 bases). Germline V gives CDR1 MNHEY, CDR2 SVGAGI. V was clipped by 10 bases and J by 5 bases, with 17 bases between them. The CDR3 sequence is 14 residues long.

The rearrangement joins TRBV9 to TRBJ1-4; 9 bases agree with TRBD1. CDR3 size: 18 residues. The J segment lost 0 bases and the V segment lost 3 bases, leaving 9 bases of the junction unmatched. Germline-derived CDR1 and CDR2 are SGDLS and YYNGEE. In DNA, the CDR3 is TGTGCCAGCAGCGCCCAGGACAGGGGTTGGGCAACTAATGAAAAACTGTTTTTT. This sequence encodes CASSAQDRGWATNEKLFF.

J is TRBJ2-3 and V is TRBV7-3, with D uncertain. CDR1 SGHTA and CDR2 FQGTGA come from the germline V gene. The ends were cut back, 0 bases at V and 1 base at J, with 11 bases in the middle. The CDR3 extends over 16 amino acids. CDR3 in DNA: TGTGCCAGCAGCTTAACGGGGTTTGCCGGCACAGATACGCAGTATTTT. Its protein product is CASSLTGFAGTDTQYF.

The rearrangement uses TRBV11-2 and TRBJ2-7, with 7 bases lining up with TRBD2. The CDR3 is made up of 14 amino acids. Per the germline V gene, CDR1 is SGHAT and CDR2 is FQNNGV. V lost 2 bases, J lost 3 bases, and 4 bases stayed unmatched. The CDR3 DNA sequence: TGTGCCAGCAGCTTACCTCGCGGGGGCTACGAGCAGTACTTC. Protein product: CASSLPRGGYEQYF.

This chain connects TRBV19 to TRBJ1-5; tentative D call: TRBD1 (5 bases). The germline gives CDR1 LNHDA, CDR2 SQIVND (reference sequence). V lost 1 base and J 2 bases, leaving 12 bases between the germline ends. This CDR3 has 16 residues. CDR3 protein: CASSIGRTTGNQPQHF. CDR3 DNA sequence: TGTGCCAGTAGTATAGGTAGGACAACGGGCAATCAGCCCCAGCATTTT. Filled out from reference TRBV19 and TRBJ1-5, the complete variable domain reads DGGITQSPKYLFRKEGQNVTLSCEQNLNHDAMYWYRQDPGQGLRLIYYSQIVNDFQKGDIAEGYSVSREKKESFPLTVTSAQKNPTAFYLCASSIGRTTGNQPQHFGDGTRLSIL.

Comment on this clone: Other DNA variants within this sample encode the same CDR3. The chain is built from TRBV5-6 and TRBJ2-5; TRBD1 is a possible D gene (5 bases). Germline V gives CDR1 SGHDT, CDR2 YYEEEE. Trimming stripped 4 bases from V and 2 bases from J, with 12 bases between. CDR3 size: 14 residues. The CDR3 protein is CASSPTGPQETQYF. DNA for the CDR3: TGTGCCAGCAGCCCCACAGGTCCTCAAGAGACCCAGTACTTC. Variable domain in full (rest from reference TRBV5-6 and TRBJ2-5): DAGVTQSPTHLIKTRGQQVTLRCSPKSGHDTVSWYQQALGQGPQFIFQYYEEEERQRGNFPDRFSGHQFPNYSSELNVNALLLGDSALYLCASSPTGPQETQYFGPGTRLLVL.

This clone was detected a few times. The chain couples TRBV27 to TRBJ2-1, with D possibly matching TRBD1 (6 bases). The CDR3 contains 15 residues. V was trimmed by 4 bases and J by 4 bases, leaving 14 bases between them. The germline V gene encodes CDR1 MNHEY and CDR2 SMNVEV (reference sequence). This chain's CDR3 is CASSWAGDNYNEQFF. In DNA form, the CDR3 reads TGTGCCAGCAGTTGGGCCGGGGACAATTACAATGAGCAGTTCTTC.

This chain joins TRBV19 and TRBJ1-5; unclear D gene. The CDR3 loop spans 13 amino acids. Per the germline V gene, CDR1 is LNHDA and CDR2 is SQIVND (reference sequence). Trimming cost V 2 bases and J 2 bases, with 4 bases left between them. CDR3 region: CASSISGNQPQHF. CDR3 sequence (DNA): TGTGCCAGTAGTATAAGCGGCAATCAGCCCCAGCATTTT.

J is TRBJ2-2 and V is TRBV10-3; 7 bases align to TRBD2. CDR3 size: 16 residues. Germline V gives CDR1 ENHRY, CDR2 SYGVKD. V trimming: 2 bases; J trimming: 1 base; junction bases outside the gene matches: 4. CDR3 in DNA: TGTGCCATCAGTGAGGAGTCTAGCGGGAACACCGGGGAGCTGTTTTTT. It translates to CAISEESSGNTGELFF.

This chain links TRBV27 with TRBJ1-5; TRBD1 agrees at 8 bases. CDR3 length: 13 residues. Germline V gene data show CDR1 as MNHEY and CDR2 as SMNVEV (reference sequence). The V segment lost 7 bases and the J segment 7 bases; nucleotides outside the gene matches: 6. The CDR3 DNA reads TGTGCCAGCAAACAGGGGGGAGGCCAGCCCCAGCATTTT. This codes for CASKQGGGQPQHF.

CDR3 nucleotides: TGCGCCAGCAGAATGACGGGGAACACTGAAGCTTTCTTT. Protein: CASRMTGNTEAFF. The chain links TRBV5-1 to TRBJ1-1; D gene uncertain. Deletions cut 5 bases from V and 1 base from J, with 9 bases between. Germline V gene sequence: CDR1 SGHRS, CDR2 YFSETQ. This CDR3 spans 13 amino acids.

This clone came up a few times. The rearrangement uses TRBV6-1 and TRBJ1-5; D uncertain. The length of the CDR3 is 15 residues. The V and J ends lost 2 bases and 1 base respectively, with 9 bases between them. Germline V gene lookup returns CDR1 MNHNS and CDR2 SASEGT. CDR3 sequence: CASSESDMSNQPQHF. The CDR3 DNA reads TGTGCCAGCAGTGAATCAGACATGAGCAATCAGCCCCAGCATTTT.

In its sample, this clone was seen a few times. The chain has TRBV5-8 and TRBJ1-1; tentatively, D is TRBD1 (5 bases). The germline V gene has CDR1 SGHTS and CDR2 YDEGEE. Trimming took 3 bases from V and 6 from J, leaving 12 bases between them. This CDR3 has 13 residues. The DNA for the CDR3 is TGTGCCAGCAGCTGGATGCAGGGCTCTGAAGCTTTCTTT. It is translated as CASSWMQGSEAFF.

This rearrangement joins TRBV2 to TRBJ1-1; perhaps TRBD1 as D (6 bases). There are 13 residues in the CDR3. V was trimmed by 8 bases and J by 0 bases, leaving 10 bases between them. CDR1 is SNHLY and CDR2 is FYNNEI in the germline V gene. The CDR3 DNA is TGTGCCAGCTTGGGGGCCTTGAACACTGAAGCTTTCTTT. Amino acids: CASLGALNTEAFF.